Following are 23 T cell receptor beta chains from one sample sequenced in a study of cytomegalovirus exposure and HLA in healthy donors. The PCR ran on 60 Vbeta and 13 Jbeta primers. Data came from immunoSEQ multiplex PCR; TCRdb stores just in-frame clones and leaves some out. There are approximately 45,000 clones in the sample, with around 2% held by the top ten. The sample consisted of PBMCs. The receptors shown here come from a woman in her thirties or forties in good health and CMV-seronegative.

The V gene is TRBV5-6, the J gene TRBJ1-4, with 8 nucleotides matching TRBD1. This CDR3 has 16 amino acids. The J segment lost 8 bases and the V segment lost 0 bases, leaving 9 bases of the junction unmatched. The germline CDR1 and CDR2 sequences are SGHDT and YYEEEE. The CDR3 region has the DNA TGTGCCAGCAGCTTGGCGCGGGGCAGGGGGCGAGAAAAACTGTTTTTT. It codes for CASSLARGRGREKLFF.

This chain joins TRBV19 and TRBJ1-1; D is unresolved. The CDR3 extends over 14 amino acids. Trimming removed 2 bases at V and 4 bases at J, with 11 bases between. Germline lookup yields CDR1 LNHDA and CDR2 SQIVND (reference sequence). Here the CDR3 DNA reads TGTGCCAGTAGTATACGAGGCCACTTCACTGAAGCTTTCTTT. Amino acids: CASSIRGHFTEAFF.

This CDR3 reads CASSQVRGSPGSPLHF. The CDR3 DNA follows: TGTGCCAGCAGCCAAGTTCGGGGATCCCCCGGTTCACCCCTCCACTTT. The V gene is TRBV4-2, the J gene TRBJ1-6; D is unclear. The V gene's germline CDR1 is LGHNA and CDR2 YNFKEQ. V dropped 1 base and J dropped 9 bases, with 16 bases sitting between them. The CDR3 covers 16 residues.

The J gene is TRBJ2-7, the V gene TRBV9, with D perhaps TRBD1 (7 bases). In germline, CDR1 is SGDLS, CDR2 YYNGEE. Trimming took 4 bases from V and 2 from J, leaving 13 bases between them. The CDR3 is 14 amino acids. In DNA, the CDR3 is TGTGCCAGCAGCCCGGACAGGAGGGCCTACGAGCAGTACTTC. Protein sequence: CASSPDRRAYEQYF.

The CDR3: CASSPQRGYEQYF. CDR3 DNA: TGTGCCAGCTCACCCCAGAGAGGCTACGAGCAGTACTTC. This chain joins TRBV18 and TRBJ2-7; D gene uncertain. The V gene's germline CDR1 is KGHSH and CDR2 LQKENI. The CDR3 runs to 13 residues. V was clipped by 3 bases and J by 3 bases, with 9 bases between them.

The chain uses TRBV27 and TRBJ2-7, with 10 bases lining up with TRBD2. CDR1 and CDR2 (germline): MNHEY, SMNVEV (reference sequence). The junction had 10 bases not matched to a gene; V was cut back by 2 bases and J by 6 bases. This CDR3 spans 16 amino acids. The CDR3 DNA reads TGTGCCAGCAGTTTAACGTGGCTAGCGGGAGAAGGCGAGCAGTACTTC. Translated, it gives CASSLTWLAGEGEQYF.

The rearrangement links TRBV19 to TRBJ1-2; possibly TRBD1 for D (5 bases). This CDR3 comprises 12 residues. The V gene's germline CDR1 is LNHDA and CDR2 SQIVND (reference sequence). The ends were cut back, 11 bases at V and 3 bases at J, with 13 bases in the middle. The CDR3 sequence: CAGTPGDYGYTF. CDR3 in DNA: TGTGCCGGAACTCCGGGGGACTATGGCTACACCTTC.

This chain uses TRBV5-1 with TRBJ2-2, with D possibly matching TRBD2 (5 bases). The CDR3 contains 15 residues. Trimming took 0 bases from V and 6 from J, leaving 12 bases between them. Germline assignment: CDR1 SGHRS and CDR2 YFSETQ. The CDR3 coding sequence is TGCGCCAGCAGCTTGGGCGGACTTTCCTCCGGGGAGCTGTTTTTT. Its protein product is CASSLGGLSSGELFF.

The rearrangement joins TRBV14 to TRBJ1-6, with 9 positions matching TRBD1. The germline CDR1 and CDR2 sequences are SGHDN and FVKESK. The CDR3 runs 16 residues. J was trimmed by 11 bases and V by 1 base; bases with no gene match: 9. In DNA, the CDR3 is TGTGCCAGCAGCCAAGTGGTCGGGACAGGGAGGGCACCCCTCCACTTT. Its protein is CASSQVVGTGRAPLHF.

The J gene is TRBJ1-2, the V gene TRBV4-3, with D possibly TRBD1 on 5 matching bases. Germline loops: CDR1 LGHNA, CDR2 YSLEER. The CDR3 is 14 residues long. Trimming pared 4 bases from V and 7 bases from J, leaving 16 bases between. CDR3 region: CASSPDRQIPGYTF. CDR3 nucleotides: TGCGCCAGCAGCCCTGATAGACAGATTCCTGGCTACACCTTC.

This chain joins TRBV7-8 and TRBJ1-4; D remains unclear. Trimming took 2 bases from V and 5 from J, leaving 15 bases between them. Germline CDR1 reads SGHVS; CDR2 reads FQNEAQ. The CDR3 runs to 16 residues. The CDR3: CASSLNRGTINEKLFF. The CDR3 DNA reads TGTGCCAGCAGCTTAAATCGGGGAACGATAAATGAAAAACTGTTTTTT.

This CDR3 reads CAWAGASPHSRRSYNEQFF. The CDR3 coding sequence is TGTGCCTGGGCGGGGGCGAGCCCTCACTCGCGGCGCTCCTACAATGAGCAGTTCTTC. This chain joins TRBV30 and TRBJ2-1; D might be TRBD2 (7 bases). Per germline, CDR1 GTSNPN and CDR2 SVGIG (reference sequence). V lost 5 bases to trimming and J lost 0 bases, with 26 bases between them. CDR3 length: 19 amino acids.

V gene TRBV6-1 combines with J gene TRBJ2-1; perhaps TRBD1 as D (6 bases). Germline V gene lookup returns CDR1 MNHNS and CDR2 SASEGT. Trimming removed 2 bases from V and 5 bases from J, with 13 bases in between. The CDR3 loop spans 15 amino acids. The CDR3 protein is CASSESGQTDNEQFF. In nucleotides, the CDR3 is TGTGCCAGCAGTGAATCAGGACAGACCGACAATGAGCAGTTCTTC.

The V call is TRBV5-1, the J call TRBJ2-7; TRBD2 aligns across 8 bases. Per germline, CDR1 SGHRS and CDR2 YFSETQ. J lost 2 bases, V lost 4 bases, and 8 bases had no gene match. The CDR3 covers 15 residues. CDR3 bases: TGCGCCAGCAGCCCGGATCTAGCGGGCGCCTACGAGCAGTACTTC. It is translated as CASSPDLAGAYEQYF.

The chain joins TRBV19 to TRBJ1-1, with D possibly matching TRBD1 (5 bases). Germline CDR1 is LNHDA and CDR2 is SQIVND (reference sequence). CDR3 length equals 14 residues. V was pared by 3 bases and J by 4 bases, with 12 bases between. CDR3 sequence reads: CASSIMGGGTEAFF. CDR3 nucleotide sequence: TGTGCCAGTAGTATTATGGGGGGGGGCACTGAAGCTTTCTTT.

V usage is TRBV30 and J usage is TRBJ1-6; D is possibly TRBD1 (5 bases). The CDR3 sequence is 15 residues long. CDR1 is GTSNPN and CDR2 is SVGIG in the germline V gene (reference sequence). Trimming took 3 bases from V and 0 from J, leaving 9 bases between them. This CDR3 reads CAWRTDSSYNSPLHF. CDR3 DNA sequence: TGTGCCTGGAGGACAGACTCCTCCTATAATTCACCCCTCCACTTT. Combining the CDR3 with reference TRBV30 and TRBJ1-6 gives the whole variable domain SQTIHQWPATLVQPVGSPLSLECTVEGTSNPNLYWYRQAAGRGLQLLFYSVGIGQISSEVPQNLSASRPQDRQFILSSKKLLLSDSGFYLCAWRTDSSYNSPLHFGNGTRLTVT.

CDR3: CASSSDREHGYTF. In DNA, the CDR3 is TGTGCCAGCAGTTCAGACAGGGAACATGGCTACACCTTC. The chain links TRBV6-5 to TRBJ1-2; 7 bases fit TRBD1. The CDR3 has 13 amino acids. From germline, CDR1 is MNHEY and CDR2 SVGAGI. Trimming took 4 bases from V and 6 from J; bases not matched to a gene: 5.

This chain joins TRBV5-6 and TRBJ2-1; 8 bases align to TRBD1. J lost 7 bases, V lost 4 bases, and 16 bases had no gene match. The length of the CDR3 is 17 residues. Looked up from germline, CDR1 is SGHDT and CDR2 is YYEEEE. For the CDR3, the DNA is TGTGCCAGCAGCCTATTCCTGACAGGGGCGGAGAGGAATGAGCAGTTCTTC. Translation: CASSLFLTGAERNEQFF.

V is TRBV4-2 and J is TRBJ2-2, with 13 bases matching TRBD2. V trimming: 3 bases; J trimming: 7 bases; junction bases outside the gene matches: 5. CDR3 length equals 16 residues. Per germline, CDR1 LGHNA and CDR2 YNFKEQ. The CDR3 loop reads CASSHTSGRAVGELFF. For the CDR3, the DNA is TGTGCCAGCAGCCACACTAGCGGGAGGGCCGTCGGGGAGCTGTTTTTT.

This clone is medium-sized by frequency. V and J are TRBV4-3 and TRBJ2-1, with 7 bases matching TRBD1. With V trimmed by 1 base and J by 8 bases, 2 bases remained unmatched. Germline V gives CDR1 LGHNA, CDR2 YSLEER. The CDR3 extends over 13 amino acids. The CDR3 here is CASSQGQGDEQFF. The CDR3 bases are TGCGCCAGCAGCCAAGGACAGGGCGATGAGCAGTTCTTC.

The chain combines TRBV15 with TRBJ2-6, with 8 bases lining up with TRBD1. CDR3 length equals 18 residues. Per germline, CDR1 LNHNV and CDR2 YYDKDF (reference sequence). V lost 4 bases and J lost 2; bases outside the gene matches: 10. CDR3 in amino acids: CATSKLTGAQPGANVLTF. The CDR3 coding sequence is TGTGCCACCAGCAAGTTGACAGGGGCCCAGCCTGGGGCCAACGTCCTGACTTTC. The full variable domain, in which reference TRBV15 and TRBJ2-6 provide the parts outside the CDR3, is DAMVIQNPRYQVTQFGKPVTLSCSQTLNHNVMYWYQQKSSQAPKLLFHYYDKDFNNEADTPDNFQSRRPNTSFCFLDIRSPGLGDTAMYLCATSKLTGAQPGANVLTFGAGSRLTVL.

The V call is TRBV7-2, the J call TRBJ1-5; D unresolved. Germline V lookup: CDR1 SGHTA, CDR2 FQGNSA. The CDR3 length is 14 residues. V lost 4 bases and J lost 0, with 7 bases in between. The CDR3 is CASSWGVSNQPQHF. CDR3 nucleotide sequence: TGTGCCAGCAGCTGGGGAGTTAGCAATCAGCCCCAGCATTTT.

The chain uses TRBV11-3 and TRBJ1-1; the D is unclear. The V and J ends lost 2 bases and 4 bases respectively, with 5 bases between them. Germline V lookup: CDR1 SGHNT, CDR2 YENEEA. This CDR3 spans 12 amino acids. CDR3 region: CASSLLGTEAFF. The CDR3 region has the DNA TGTGCCAGCAGCTTACTCGGCACTGAAGCTTTCTTT.